What follows is one TCR beta chain and its context. The data derive from a study of Ad26.COV2.S vaccination and SARS-CoV-2 variants. Libraries were prepared by immunoSEQ multiplex PCR; TCRdb keeps only in-frame clonotypes and omits some of them. Of 400,000 to 450,000 clones in the sample, about nine tenths are singletons; the top ten hold around 4.5%. The sample's treatment: roughly 18 received Ad26.COV2.S at low or high dose, single or two shots; several received placebo; per-sample allocation not given. Sampling took place 63 days after the first vaccine or placebo injection. Vaccine was an Ad26 vector expressing Wuhan-strain SARS-CoV-2 spike. The germline V gene encodes CDR1 SQVTM and CDR2 ANQGSEA. This CDR3 has 12 residues.

This sample comprised peripheral blood, obtained in a trial of Ad26.COV2.S vaccine versus placebo. The chain couples TRBV29-1 to TRBJ2-3; D is possibly TRBD2 (6 bases). The sequence derives from a person between 18 and 65 years old who received the Ad26.COV2.S COVID-19 vaccine or a placebo. This CDR3 is CVGFSGPDTQYF. The CDR3 bases are TGCGTCGGGTTTAGCGGCCCAGATACGCAGTATTTT.